The 19 T cell receptor beta chains below were found in one sample sequenced in a study of T cell responses to AZD1222 COVID-19 vaccine (dated by TCRdb to the early 2020s). The time point label, read with the paper, signifies: about 28 days (+/-7) after the second vaccine dose. Library preparation was by the immunoSEQ multiplex PCR assay. In TCRdb, the immuneACCESS table is reduced to in-frame sequences with V and J assigned. These tables do not hold every clone; where another copy was compared, an unresolved V gene accounts for under half, and the others remain unexplained. The sample yields tens of thousands of clones; around nine tenths were counted once. 9.5% to 13% of the sample is in the top ten clones. Specimen: peripheral blood, collected 28 days after the second AZD1222 dose. These receptors were taken from an adult who received the AZD1222 COVID-19 vaccine.

This CDR3 is CASSRDRATNEKLFF. Written as DNA, the CDR3 is TGTGCCAGCAGCCGCGACAGGGCAACTAATGAAAAACTGTTTTTT. The chain uses TRBV4-2 and TRBJ1-4; 7 nucleotides line up with TRBD1. Germline V gives CDR1 LGHNA, CDR2 YNFKEQ. Trimming at V came to 4 bases and at J to 0 bases, leaving 2 bases not matched to a gene. This CDR3 comprises 15 residues.

The rearrangement uses TRBV30 and TRBJ2-1, with TRBD2 identical over 9 bases. The CDR3 runs 13 residues. From germline, CDR1 is GTSNPN and CDR2 SVGIG (reference sequence). V lost 3 bases and J lost 5; bases outside the gene matches: 2. CDR3 in DNA: TGTGCCTGGAGGTCTAGCGGGAACAATGAGCAGTTCTTC. This codes for CAWRSSGNNEQFF.

CDR3 DNA sequence: TGTGCCAGCAGCTTGGGTGGCGGGGGGCAAGAGACCCAGTACTTC. It encodes CASSLGGGGQETQYF. The chain uses TRBV5-4 and TRBJ2-5; 8 positions agree with TRBD2. There are 15 residues in the CDR3. The V segment lost 0 bases and the J segment 2 bases; nucleotides outside the gene matches: 3. Germline values: CDR1 SGHNT, CDR2 YYREEE (reference sequence).

This rearrangement joins TRBV6-5 to TRBJ1-5; 7 bases fit TRBD1. This CDR3 has 14 amino acids. V was pared by 6 bases and J by 4 bases, with 6 bases of the junction left unmatched. Germline V lookup: CDR1 MNHEY, CDR2 SVGAGI. The CDR3 is CASSLTGANQPQHF. The CDR3 DNA is TGTGCCAGCAGCCTAACAGGGGCGAATCAGCCCCAGCATTTT.

The chain employs TRBV3-1 (or the pseudogene TRBV3-2) and TRBJ2-1, with 14 positions matching TRBD2. Per the germline V gene, CDR1 is LGHDT and CDR2 is YNNKEL (reference sequence). V shed 6 bases and J 6 bases; nucleotides not matched to a gene: 7. The CDR3 spans 16 residues. CDR3 in amino acids: CASSRLAGGKGNEQFF. CDR3 DNA sequence: TGTGCCAGCAGTCGACTAGCGGGGGGGAAGGGCAATGAGCAGTTCTTC.

The V call is TRBV7-2, the J call TRBJ1-4; TRBD1 is a possible D gene (6 bases). Deletions cut 1 base from V and 0 bases from J, with 18 bases between. The CDR3 consists of 19 residues. Germline assignment: CDR1 SGHTA and CDR2 FQGNSA. The CDR3 sequence is CASSLGGGRGYATNEKLFF. CDR3 coding DNA: TGTGCCAGCAGCTTAGGAGGGGGGCGAGGTTATGCAACTAATGAAAAACTGTTTTTT.

J is TRBJ1-1 and V is TRBV4-3; tentative D call: TRBD1 (5 bases). Per germline, CDR1 LGHNA and CDR2 YSLEER. V was cut by 1 base and J by 1 base, with 13 bases left in between. There are 16 residues in the CDR3. CDR3 loop: CASSQVGGWENTEAFF. CDR3 nucleotide sequence: TGCGCCAGCAGCCAAGTTGGGGGGTGGGAGAACACTGAAGCTTTCTTT.

The genes are TRBV5-1 and TRBJ1-2, with TRBD1 matching 11 bases. The CDR3 extends over 16 amino acids. V trimming: 2 bases; J trimming: 4 bases; junction bases outside the gene matches: 7. Per germline, CDR1 SGHRS and CDR2 YFSETQ. Here the CDR3 reads CASSFGQGALGYGYTF. The CDR3 DNA sequence: TGCGCCAGCAGCTTTGGACAGGGGGCGCTTGGCTATGGCTACACCTTC. Filled out from reference TRBV5-1 and TRBJ1-2, the complete variable domain reads KAGVTQTPRYLIKTRGQQVTLSCSPISGHRSVSWYQQTPGQGLQFLFEYFSETQRNKGNFPGRFSGRQFSNSRSEMNVSTLELGDSALYLCASSFGQGALGYGYTFGSGTRLTVV.

The chain has TRBV29-1 and TRBJ1-1; 8 bases fit TRBD1. This CDR3 has 11 residues. V gave up 5 bases and J gave up 8 bases; unmatched junction bases: 4. Germline V gene sequence: CDR1 SQVTM, CDR2 ANQGSEA. CDR3 bases: TGCAGCGTTCGTCGACAGGGGGAAGCTTTCTTT. Protein product: CSVRRQGEAFF.

V and J are TRBV5-1 and TRBJ1-4, with D tentatively TRBD1 (5 bases). From germline, CDR1 is SGHRS and CDR2 YFSETQ. Trimming pared 0 bases from V and 3 bases from J, leaving 15 bases between. The CDR3 sequence is 17 residues long. The CDR3 coding sequence is TGCGCCAGCAGCTTGGGGGGCGGAACTGGTGCTAATGAAAAACTGTTTTTT. Protein sequence: CASSLGGGTGANEKLFF.

The chain is built from TRBV30 and TRBJ1-2; D call uncertain. The germline V and J ends were trimmed by 0 bases and 3 bases, with 8 bases remaining between them. The germline CDR1 and CDR2 sequences are GTSNPN and SVGIG (reference sequence). The CDR3 extends over 13 amino acids. CDR3: CAWSVSGYYGYTF. CDR3 sequence (DNA): TGTGCCTGGAGTGTTTCGGGATACTATGGCTACACCTTC.

This clone has a single count. The chain joins TRBV29-1 to TRBJ2-3; 7 nucleotides match TRBD1. Germline V gene lookup returns CDR1 SQVTM and CDR2 ANQGSEA. The CDR3 spans 16 residues. Losses at the gene ends were 4 bases for V and 0 bases for J; bases not matched to a gene: 10. The CDR3 nucleotides read TGCAGCGTTGCCGGGCACAGGGGCGGGAGCACAGATACGCAGTATTTT. As protein: CSVAGHRGGSTDTQYF.

V is TRBV5-5 and J is TRBJ1-2; TRBD1 aligns across 8 bases. V dropped 2 bases and J dropped 3; count of bases not matched to a gene: 3. The CDR3 has 14 amino acids. CDR1 is SGHKS and CDR2 is YYEKEE in the germline V gene (reference sequence). Written as DNA, the CDR3 is TGTGCCAGCAGCTTCTTGGACAGGGACTATGGCTACACCTTC. It is translated as CASSFLDRDYGYTF. The full variable domain, with the rest looked up from reference TRBV5-5 and TRBJ1-2, is DAGVTQSPTHLIKTRGQQVTLRCSPISGHKSVSWYQQVLGQGPQFIFQYYEKEERGRGNFPDRFSARQFPNYSSELNVNALLLGDSALYLCASSFLDRDYGYTFGSGTRLTVV.

The chain is built from TRBV9 and TRBJ2-7; D gene uncertain. Trimming took off 0 bases at V and 2 bases at J, with 6 bases between the two ends. There are 13 residues in the CDR3. CDR1 and CDR2 (germline): SGDLS, YYNGEE. The CDR3 DNA sequence: TGTGCCAGCAGCGTAGGAGAAGCCTACGAGCAGTACTTC. Its translation is CASSVGEAYEQYF.

The chain joins TRBV12-5 to TRBJ1-1; TRBD1 matches 9 bases. This CDR3 is 16 amino acids long. The germline V gene has CDR1 LGHNT and CDR2 FRNRAP. Germline trimming cut 0 bases from V and 4 bases from J; bases unmatched to any gene: 6. The CDR3, as DNA: TGTGCTAGTGGTTTGGTAAAGGACAGGGGTGTCACTGAAGCTTTCTTT. The encoded protein is CASGLVKDRGVTEAFF.

The gene calls are TRBV5-1 and TRBJ1-2; TRBD1 matches 7 bases. Trimming removed 7 bases from V and 4 bases from J; junction bases left unmatched: 7. There are 13 residues in the CDR3. Germline CDR1 is SGHRS and CDR2 is YFSETQ. The CDR3 nucleotides are TGCGCCAGCCGACAGGGTAGCGGCTATGGCTACACCTTC. Translated, it gives CASRQGSGYGYTF.

This sequence joins TRBV5-1 and TRBJ2-1; 8 bases map to TRBD2. J was trimmed by 9 bases and V by 0 bases; bases with no gene match: 8. The length of the CDR3 is 15 residues. CDR1 SGHRS and CDR2 YFSETQ come from the germline V gene. CDR3 sequence (DNA): TGCGCCAGCAGCTTGGGGGCCGGAAGCGGGGGTGAGCAGTTCTTC. This sequence encodes CASSLGAGSGGEQFF.

The chain carries TRBV5-1 and TRBJ2-3; 9 positions match TRBD1. CDR1 is SGHRS and CDR2 is YFSETQ in the germline V gene. This CDR3 has 15 residues. Trimming took 2 bases from V and 0 from J; bases not matched to a gene: 1. This CDR3 is CASSFGQGSTDTQYF. DNA for the CDR3: TGCGCCAGCAGCTTCGGACAGGGGAGCACAGATACGCAGTATTTT.

V usage is TRBV2 and J usage is TRBJ2-5; D unresolved. The V gene lost 2 bases and the J gene lost 5 bases, with 3 bases spanning the gap. The CDR3 is 11 amino acids. Per germline, CDR1 SNHLY and CDR2 FYNNEI. CDR3 sequence: CASSELETQYF. The CDR3 DNA follows: TGTGCCAGCAGTGAATTGGAGACCCAGTACTTC.